This entry features one T cell receptor (beta chain) sequence. The CDR3 runs to 15 residues. The germline CDR1 and CDR2 sequences are SGDLS and YYNGEE. V gave up 5 bases and J gave up 0 bases; unmatched junction bases: 4. This sample is drawn from a study of shared clonotypes between healthy human individuals. Execution of the assay was at deep level. Profiled with immunoSEQ multiplex PCR; TCRdb holds only in-frame clones, not every one. The table shows roughly 1,000,000 clones, with about 80% occurring only once. What was sequenced was memory CD4+ T cells from PBMCs. The subset denotes: CD45RA-negative fraction. The source is a man aged 18 to 30 in good health. Some clones in this sample may be carry-over from other donors' samples. The chain combines TRBV9 with TRBJ2-1; TRBD1 matches 8 bases. CDR3 in amino acids: CASSPGTGSYNEQFF. CDR3 nucleotides: TGTGCCAGCAGTCCCGGGACAGGCTCCTACAATGAGCAGTTCTTC.